The 20 T cell receptor beta chains given below trace back to one sample, sequenced in a study of T cells in Graves' hyperthyroidism and ophthalmopathy (dated by TCRdb to between 2018 and 2021). The protocol used for the library was multiplex PCR. The sample was run on an Illumina HiSeq 2000. The TCR beta CDR3 regions were amplified from RNA transcripts. A first-round RT-PCR of the TCR CDR3 used the HTBI primer set with the Qiagen OneStep RT-PCR kit. TCRdb redid the processing of the public reads, applying fastp at Q25 and MiXCR, and retained in-frame beta chains. CDR3 protein duplicates are merged, each entry listing the most common genes and DNA. The sample table lists about 350,000 distinct CDR3 sequences, about a fifth of them with a count of one. Together, the top ten hold approximately 4% of the sample. Source material: blood. Receptors originate from a woman aged 18-29 years with Graves' hyperthyroidism.

This clonotype was recorded a few times. This may arise from a read error, as a much more abundant clone is one base away. This rearrangement joins TRBV7-3 to TRBJ1-1; TRBD1 is a possible D gene (5 bases). In germline, CDR1 is SGHTA, CDR2 FQGTGA. The CDR3 is 15 residues long. CDR3 coding DNA: TGTGCCAGCAGCTTAAATGGGTTCGAAGGGGCCGGAGCTTGCTTT. It codes for CASSLNGFEGAGACF.

In its sample, this clonotype was seen many times. The chain is built from TRBV6-5 and TRBJ1-3; D uncertain. Germline assignment: CDR1 MNHEY and CDR2 SVGAGI. V gave up 2 bases and J gave up 0 bases, with 11 bases separating them. CDR3 length equals 16 residues. CDR3 loop: CASSYARRSSGNTIYF. CDR3 in DNA: TGTGCCAGCAGTTACGCCCGCAGGTCCTCTGGAAACACCATATATTTT.

This clonotype was counted between two and nine times. The CDR3 sequence is CAISAGLRETQYF. The CDR3 bases are TGTGCCATCAGTGCGGGCCTTCGAGAGACCCAGTACTTC. This chain uses TRBV10-3 with TRBJ2-5; D is unclear. Trimming cost V 4 bases and J 4 bases, with 10 bases left between them. Looked up from germline, CDR1 is ENHRY and CDR2 is SYGVKD. The CDR3 covers 13 residues.

This clonotype was found many times. The genes are TRBV12-3 or TRBV12-4 and TRBJ1-3; no firm D call. The CDR3 extends over 15 amino acids. The ends were cut back, 6 bases at V and 0 bases at J, with 12 bases in the middle. The CDR3 region is CASSYRVGSGNTIYF. The CDR3 nucleotides read TGTGCCAGCAGCTACCGAGTCGGCTCTGGAAACACCATATATTTT.

This clonotype was seen repeatedly, ten times or more. The gene calls are TRBV5-1 and TRBJ2-5; 7 nucleotides align to TRBD2. CDR1 SGHRS and CDR2 YFSETQ come from the germline V gene. The CDR3 consists of 18 residues. V trimming: 3 bases; J trimming: 0 bases; junction bases outside the gene matches: 14. CDR3: CASSWGYGGGFNQETQYF. Written as DNA, the CDR3 is TGCGCCAGCAGCTGGGGCTACGGCGGGGGTTTTAACCAAGAGACCCAGTACTTC.

This sequence joins TRBV7-2 and TRBJ2-5; D unclear. With 1 base removed from V and 11 bases from J, the gap between germline ends came to 17 bases. The CDR3 contains 14 residues. Germline CDR1 and CDR2: SGHTA and FQGNSA. The CDR3 spells CASSLESAARRQYF. CDR3 coding DNA: TGTGCCAGCAGCTTAGAATCCGCAGCCCGTAGACAGTACTTC.

This clonotype has a count of ten or more. The chain links TRBV2 to TRBJ1-1, with D perhaps matching TRBD1 (5 bases). Looked up from germline, CDR1 is SNHLY and CDR2 is FYNNEI. Trimming took 9 bases from V and 0 from J, leaving 11 bases between them. The CDR3 loop spans 13 amino acids. CDR3 nucleotides: TGTGCCAGTGACAGAAACTTGAACACTGAAGCTTTCTTT. Its protein is CASDRNLNTEAFF.

This clonotype has ten or more counts. This chain links TRBV6-1 with TRBJ2-2; 7 bases align to TRBD1. With V trimmed by 4 bases and J by 8 bases, 7 bases remained unmatched. Germline CDR1 reads MNHNS; CDR2 reads SASEGT. The CDR3 loop spans 14 amino acids. The CDR3 bases are TGTGCCAGCAGTGCCGACAGGGAACTGGGGGAGCTGTTTTTT. Translating gives CASSADRELGELFF.

This clonotype was found many times. The CDR3 sequence: CASSLGSRTYEQYF. The CDR3 DNA is TGCGCCAGCAGCTTGGGGTCCAGGACCTACGAGCAGTACTTC. The chain links TRBV5-1 to TRBJ2-7; D remains unclear. V dropped 0 bases and J dropped 2 bases, with 9 bases sitting between them. The CDR3 is 14 amino acids. Germline CDR1 reads SGHRS; CDR2 reads YFSETQ.

The chain links TRBV3-1 to TRBJ2-7; 10 bases agree with TRBD1. There are 17 residues in the CDR3. Trimming took 3 bases from V and 4 from J; bases not matched to a gene: 12. Germline CDR1 reads LGHDT; CDR2 reads YNNKEL (reference sequence). This CDR3 reads CASSQTLGTGVKYEQYF. CDR3 nucleotides: TGTGCCAGCAGCCAGACACTCGGGACAGGGGTTAAGTACGAGCAGTACTTC.

The table lists this clonotype with many counts. The chain links TRBV6-1 to TRBJ1-2, with unresolved D. V lost 9 bases and J 4 bases, leaving 15 bases between the germline ends. The CDR3 length is 13 residues. The V gene's germline CDR1 is MNHNS and CDR2 SASEGT. The CDR3 DNA follows: TGTGCCAGTCAATCCATGGGGTTCTATGGCTACACCTTC. It encodes CASQSMGFYGYTF.

At least ten counts were recorded for this clonotype. The chain recombines TRBV7-9 with TRBJ1-2; the D is unclear. V dropped 1 base and J dropped 4 bases, with 4 bases sitting between them. Germline CDR1 SEHNR, CDR2 FQNEAQ (reference sequence). The CDR3 consists of 12 residues. The CDR3 coding sequence is TGTGCCAGCAGCTTAGTTCCCTATGGCTACACCTTC. Its translation: CASSLVPYGYTF.

This clonotype was seen a few times. V is TRBV5-1 and J is TRBJ1-1; D is perhaps TRBD1 (5 bases). The CDR3 contains 14 residues. The germline V and J ends were trimmed by 6 bases and 8 bases, with 20 bases remaining between them. The germline V gene has CDR1 SGHRS and CDR2 YFSETQ. The CDR3 coding sequence is TGCGCCAGCATTAAAACCGGGACCGAGACAGAAGCTTTCTTT. Protein product: CASIKTGTETEAFF.

This clonotype was seen at least ten times. The chain couples TRBV6-1 to TRBJ1-1; the match to TRBD1 covers 9 bases. Germline CDR1 and CDR2: MNHNS and SASEGT. CDR3 length: 15 amino acids. V lost 6 bases and J lost 1; bases outside the gene matches: 6. CDR3 residues: CASRDRGLENTEAFF. The CDR3 DNA is TGTGCCAGCAGGGACAGGGGACTTGAGAACACTGAAGCTTTCTTT.

This clonotype appeared many times. The chain joins TRBV15 to TRBJ1-5; D not resolved. With 0 bases removed from V and 2 bases from J, the gap between germline ends came to 5 bases. This CDR3 has 14 residues. Germline V lookup: CDR1 LNHNV, CDR2 YYDKDF (reference sequence). The CDR3 loop reads CATSRDFGNQPQHF. The CDR3 bases are TGTGCCACCAGCAGAGATTTTGGCAATCAGCCCCAGCATTTT.

This clonotype was seen at least ten times. The chain has TRBV4-2 and TRBJ1-2; 10 nucleotides align to TRBD1. V lost 6 bases, J lost 2 bases, and 9 bases stayed unmatched. Germline assignment: CDR1 LGHNA and CDR2 YNFKEQ. The CDR3 totals 16 residues. The CDR3 bases are TGTGCCAGCAGTCGCACCTCGGACAGGGGGAACTATGGCTACACCTTC. This sequence encodes CASSRTSDRGNYGYTF.

In this sample, this clonotype turned up many times. The chain uses TRBV11-2 and TRBJ2-5; D perhaps matches TRBD1 (5 bases). This CDR3 contains 17 residues. Trimming pared 1 base from V and 5 bases from J, leaving 20 bases between. CDR1 is SGHAT and CDR2 is FQNNGV in the germline V gene. CDR3 sequence reads: CASSLGGGGSPSETQYF. CDR3 DNA: TGTGCCAGCAGCTTAGGGGGCGGCGGTTCCCCCTCGGAGACCCAGTACTTC. Using reference TRBV11-2 and TRBJ2-5 for the parts outside the CDR3, the full variable domain is EAGVAQSPRYKIIEKRQSVAFWCNPISGHATLYWYQQILGQGPKLLIQFQNNGVVDDSQLPKDRFSAERLKGVDSTLKIQPAKLEDSAVYLCASSLGGGGSPSETQYFGPGTRLLVL.

This clonotype has just a few counts. V usage is TRBV28 and J usage is TRBJ2-5; D remains unclear. V lost 6 bases and J lost 2, with 16 bases in between. CDR1 and CDR2 (germline): MDHEN, SYDVKM. The CDR3 is 15 residues long. The chain's CDR3 is CASSTRATEQETQYF. CDR3 nucleotide sequence: TGTGCCAGCAGCACTCGGGCTACCGAGCAAGAGACCCAGTACTTC. The complete variable domain, with remaining parts taken from reference TRBV28 and TRBJ2-5, reads DVKVTQSSRYLVKRTGEKVFLECVQDMDHENMFWYRQDPGLGLRLIYFSYDVKMKEKGDIPEGYSVSREKKERFSLILESASTNQTSMYLCASSTRATEQETQYFGPGTRLLVL.

The table lists this clonotype with many counts. V and J are TRBV2 and TRBJ2-7; D ambiguous. This CDR3 contains 12 residues. Germline assignment: CDR1 SNHLY and CDR2 FYNNEI. Deletions cut 2 bases from V and 7 bases from J, with 9 bases between. Here the CDR3 reads CASSEIRGEQYF. CDR3 coding DNA: TGTGCCAGCAGTGAAATCCGAGGAGAGCAGTACTTC.

The CDR3 sequence: CASSLDGRLPNYGYTF. Here the CDR3 DNA reads TGTGCCAGCAGCTTAGACGGTCGCCTTCCTAACTATGGCTACACCTTC. The chain uses TRBV7-3 and TRBJ1-2; D unresolved. The CDR3 has 16 residues. CDR1 and CDR2 (germline): SGHTA, FQGTGA. Trimming took off 2 bases at V and 0 bases at J, with 13 bases between the two ends.